The entry below gives a single T cell receptor (beta chain) sequence along with its context. Its antigen is currently unknown. The sample originates from a study of T cell responses to AZD1222 COVID-19 vaccine. Study results and limitations: Distributed over spike, vaccine-associated CD4 TCRs predominated at 160-218 and 743-854. Two doses of AZD1222 preceded a rise in Spike-specific TCR breadth and depth. Targeting of unmutated variant regions was reportedly seen in nearly half of spike-specific TCRs.

Only in-frame clones appear in the TCRdb table, and some are missing; sequencing was by immunoSEQ multiplex PCR. The sample lists tens of thousands of clones, about 94% seen once, with roughly 3.1% in the top ten. The CDR3 covers 12 residues. CDR1 and CDR2 from the germline V gene are GTSNPN and SVGIG (reference sequence). V lost 3 bases and J 0 bases, leaving 3 bases between the germline ends. Samples with a second dose at about 4 or about 12 weeks were pooled together. The chain has TRBV30 and TRBJ1-5, with D hard to call. This specimen was peripheral blood, taken 28 days after the second AZD1222 dose. This sequence was found in an adult who received the AZD1222 COVID-19 vaccine. CDR3 residues: CAWSGSNQPQHF. DNA for the CDR3: TGTGCCTGGAGCGGTAGCAATCAGCCCCAGCATTTT. Full variable domain (missing parts from reference TRBV30 and TRBJ1-5): SQTIHQWPATLVQPVGSPLSLECTVEGTSNPNLYWYRQAAGRGLQLLFYSVGIGQISSEVPQNLSASRPQDRQFILSSKKLLLSDSGFYLCAWSGSNQPQHFGDGTRLSIL.